The T cell receptor (beta chain) under discussion was sequenced for a study of T cell responses to AZD1222 COVID-19 vaccine. A note on this clone: This same CDR3 is encoded by further DNA sequences in the sample.

Second-dose intervals near 4 or 12 weeks were combined. TCRdb's copy holds only in-frame clones and misses some; the assay was immunoSEQ multiplex PCR. The sample includes about 200,000 clones, roughly 92% seen only once; the top ten take roughly 1%. CDR3 length: 13 residues. Per the germline V gene, CDR1 is SGHTA and CDR2 is FQGNSA. V was trimmed by 6 bases and J by 7 bases, leaving 10 bases between them. The gene calls are TRBV7-2 and TRBJ1-6; no clear D gene. The sequencing used peripheral blood, collected 28 days after the second AZD1222 dose. The sequence derives from an adult who received the AZD1222 COVID-19 vaccine. The CDR3 loop reads CASSPGGNSPLHF. The CDR3 DNA is TGTGCCAGCAGTCCGGGCGGCAATTCACCCCTCCACTTT.